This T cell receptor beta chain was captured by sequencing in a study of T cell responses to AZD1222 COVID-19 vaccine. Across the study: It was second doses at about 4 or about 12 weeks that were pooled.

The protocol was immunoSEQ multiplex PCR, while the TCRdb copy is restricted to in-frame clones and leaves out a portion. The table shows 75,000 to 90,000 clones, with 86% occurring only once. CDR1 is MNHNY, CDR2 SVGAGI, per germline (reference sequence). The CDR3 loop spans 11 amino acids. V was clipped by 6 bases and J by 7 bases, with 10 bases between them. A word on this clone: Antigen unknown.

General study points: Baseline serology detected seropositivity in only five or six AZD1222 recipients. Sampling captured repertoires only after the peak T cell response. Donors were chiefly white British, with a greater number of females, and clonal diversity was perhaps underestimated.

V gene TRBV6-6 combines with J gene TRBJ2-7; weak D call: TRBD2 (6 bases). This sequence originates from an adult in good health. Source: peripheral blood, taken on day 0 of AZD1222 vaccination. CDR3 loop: CASRIAEEQYF. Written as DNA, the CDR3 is TGTGCCAGCAGAATAGCGGAAGAGCAGTACTTC.